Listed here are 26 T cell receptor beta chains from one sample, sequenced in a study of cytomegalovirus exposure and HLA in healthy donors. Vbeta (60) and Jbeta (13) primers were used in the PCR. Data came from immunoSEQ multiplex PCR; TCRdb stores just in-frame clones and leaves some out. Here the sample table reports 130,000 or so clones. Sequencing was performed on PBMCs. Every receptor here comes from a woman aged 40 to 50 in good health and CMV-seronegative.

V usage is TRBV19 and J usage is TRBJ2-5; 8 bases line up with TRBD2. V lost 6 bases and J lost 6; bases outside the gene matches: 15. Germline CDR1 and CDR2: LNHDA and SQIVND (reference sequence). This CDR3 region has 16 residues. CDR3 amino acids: CASSPNGGSGEQTQYF. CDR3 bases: TGTGCCAGTAGCCCCAACGGGGGTAGCGGGGAACAGACCCAGTACTTC.

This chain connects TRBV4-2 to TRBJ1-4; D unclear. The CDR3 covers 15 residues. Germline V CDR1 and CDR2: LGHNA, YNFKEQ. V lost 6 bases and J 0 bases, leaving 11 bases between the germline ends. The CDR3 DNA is TGTGCCAGCAGGGTCCGAGGATCAACTAATGAAAAACTGTTTTTT. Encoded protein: CASRVRGSTNEKLFF.

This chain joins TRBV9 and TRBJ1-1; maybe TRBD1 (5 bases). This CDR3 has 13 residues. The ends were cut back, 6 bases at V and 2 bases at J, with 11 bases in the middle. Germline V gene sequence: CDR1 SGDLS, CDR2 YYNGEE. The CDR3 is CASNPTANTEAFF. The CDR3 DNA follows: TGTGCCAGCAACCCGACAGCTAACACTGAAGCTTTCTTT.

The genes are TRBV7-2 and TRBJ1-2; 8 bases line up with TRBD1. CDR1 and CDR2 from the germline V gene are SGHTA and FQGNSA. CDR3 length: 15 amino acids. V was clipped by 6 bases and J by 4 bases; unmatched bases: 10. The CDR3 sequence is CASRTPGGRGYGYTF. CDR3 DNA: TGTGCCAGCAGGACGCCAGGGGGCAGGGGCTATGGCTACACCTTC.

The CDR3 here is CASSLSAGSWEKLFF. The CDR3, as DNA: TGTGCCAGCAGTTTATCGGCAGGGTCTTGGGAAAAACTGTTTTTT. This chain uses TRBV27 with TRBJ1-4; TRBD1 is a possible D gene (5 bases). Deletions cut 0 bases from V and 8 bases from J, with 13 bases between. This CDR3 region has 15 residues. The V gene's germline CDR1 is MNHEY and CDR2 SMNVEV (reference sequence).

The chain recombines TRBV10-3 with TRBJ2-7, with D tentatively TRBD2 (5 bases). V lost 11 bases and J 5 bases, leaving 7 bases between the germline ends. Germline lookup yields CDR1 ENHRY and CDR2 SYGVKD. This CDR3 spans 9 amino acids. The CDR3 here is CAVEDEQYV. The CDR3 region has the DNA TGTGCCGTGGAGGACGAGCAGTACGTC.

This CDR3 reads CASSFPLNTEAFF. The CDR3 coding sequence is TGTGCCAGCAGTTTCCCGTTGAACACTGAAGCTTTCTTT. The chain has TRBV28 and TRBJ1-1; D uncertain. Germline assignment: CDR1 MDHEN and CDR2 SYDVKM. CDR3 length: 13 residues. V was cut by 3 bases and J by 0 bases, with 5 bases left in between.

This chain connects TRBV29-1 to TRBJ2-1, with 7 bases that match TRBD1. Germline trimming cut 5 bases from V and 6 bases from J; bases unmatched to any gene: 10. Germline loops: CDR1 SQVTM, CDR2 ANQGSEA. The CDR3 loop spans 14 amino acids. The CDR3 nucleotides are TGCAGCGTTCAGAAGGGCAGGGGGAGCAATGAGCAGTTCTTC. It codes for CSVQKGRGSNEQFF.

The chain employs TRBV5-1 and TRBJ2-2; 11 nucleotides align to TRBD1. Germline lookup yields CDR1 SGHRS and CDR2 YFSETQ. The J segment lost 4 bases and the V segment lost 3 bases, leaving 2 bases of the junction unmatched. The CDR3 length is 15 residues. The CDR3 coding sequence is TGCGCCAGCAGCTCTGGGACAGGGGGCACCGGGGAGCTGTTTTTT. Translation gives CASSSGTGGTGELFF.

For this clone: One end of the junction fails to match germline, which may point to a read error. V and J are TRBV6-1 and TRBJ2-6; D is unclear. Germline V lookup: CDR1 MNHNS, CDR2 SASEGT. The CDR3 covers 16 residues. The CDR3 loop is CASTETAPSGANVLTF. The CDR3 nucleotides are TGTGCCAGCACTGAAACAGCCCCCTCTGGGGCCAACGTCCTGACTTTC.

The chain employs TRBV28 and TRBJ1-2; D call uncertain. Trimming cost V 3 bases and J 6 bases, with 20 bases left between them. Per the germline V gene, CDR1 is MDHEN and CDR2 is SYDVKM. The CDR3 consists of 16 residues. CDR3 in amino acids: CASSFPGLLRRDGYTF. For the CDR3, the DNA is TGTGCCAGCAGTTTCCCTGGACTGTTGCGAAGAGATGGCTACACCTTC.

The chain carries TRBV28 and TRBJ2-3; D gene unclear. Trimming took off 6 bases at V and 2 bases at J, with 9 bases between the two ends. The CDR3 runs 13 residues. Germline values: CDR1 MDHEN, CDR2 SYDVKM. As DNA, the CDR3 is TGTGCCAGCAGCCGCACTTCCACAGATACGCAGTATTTT. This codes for CASSRTSTDTQYF.

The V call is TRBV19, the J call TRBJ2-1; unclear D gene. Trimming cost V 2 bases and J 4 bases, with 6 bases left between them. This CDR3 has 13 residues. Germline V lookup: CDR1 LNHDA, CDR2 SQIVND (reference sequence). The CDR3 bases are TGTGCCAGTAGTATAACAGAGTACAATGAGCAGTTCTTC. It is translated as CASSITEYNEQFF.

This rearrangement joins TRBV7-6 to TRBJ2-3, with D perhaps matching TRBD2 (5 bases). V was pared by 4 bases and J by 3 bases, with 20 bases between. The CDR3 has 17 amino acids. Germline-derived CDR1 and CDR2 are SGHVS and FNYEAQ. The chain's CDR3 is CASSSPGRERTTDTQYF. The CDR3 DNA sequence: TGTGCCAGCAGCTCGCCGGGAAGAGAGCGGACGACAGATACGCAGTATTTT.

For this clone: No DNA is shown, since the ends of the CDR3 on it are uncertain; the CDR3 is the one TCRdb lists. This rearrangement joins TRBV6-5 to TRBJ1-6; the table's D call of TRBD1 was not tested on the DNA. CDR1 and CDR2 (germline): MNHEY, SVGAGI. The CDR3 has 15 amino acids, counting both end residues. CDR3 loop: CASSSSTGGSSPLHF.

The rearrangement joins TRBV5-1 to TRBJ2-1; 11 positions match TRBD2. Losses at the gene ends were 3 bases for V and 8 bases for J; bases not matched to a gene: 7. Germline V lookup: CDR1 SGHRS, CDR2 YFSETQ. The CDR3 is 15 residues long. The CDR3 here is CASSSLAGGQDEQFF. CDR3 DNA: TGCGCCAGCAGCTCTTTAGCGGGGGGGCAGGATGAGCAGTTCTTC.

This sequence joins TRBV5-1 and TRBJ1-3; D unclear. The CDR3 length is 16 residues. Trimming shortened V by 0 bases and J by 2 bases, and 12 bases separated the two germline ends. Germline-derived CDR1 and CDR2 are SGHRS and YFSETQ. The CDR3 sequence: CASSLGASYAGNTIYF. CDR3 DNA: TGCGCCAGCAGCTTGGGGGCCAGCTACGCTGGAAACACCATATATTTT.

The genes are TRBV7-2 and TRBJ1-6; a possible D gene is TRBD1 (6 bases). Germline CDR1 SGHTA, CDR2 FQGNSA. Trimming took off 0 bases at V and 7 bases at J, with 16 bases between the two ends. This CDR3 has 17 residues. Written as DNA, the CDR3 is TGTGCCAGCAGCTTAGCGCTGGGCTACACAGGGAATTCACCCCTCCACTTT. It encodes CASSLALGYTGNSPLHF.

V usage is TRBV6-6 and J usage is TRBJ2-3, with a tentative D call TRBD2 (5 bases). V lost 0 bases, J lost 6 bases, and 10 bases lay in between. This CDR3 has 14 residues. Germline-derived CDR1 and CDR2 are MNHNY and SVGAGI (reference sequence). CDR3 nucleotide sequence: TGTGCCAGCAGTTACTCGTCAACTAGGGATACGCAGTATTTT. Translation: CASSYSSTRDTQYF.

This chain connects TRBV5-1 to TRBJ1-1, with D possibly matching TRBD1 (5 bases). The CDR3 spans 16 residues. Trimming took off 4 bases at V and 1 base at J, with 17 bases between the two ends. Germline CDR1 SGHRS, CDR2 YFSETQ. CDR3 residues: CASSGRGRVRNTEAFF. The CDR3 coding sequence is TGCGCCAGCAGCGGGAGGGGACGTGTAAGGAACACTGAAGCTTTCTTT.

As DNA, the CDR3 is TGTGCCAGCAGCTTGGGGGGGGGTCGGACTAGCGAACGCTCCTACGAGCAGTACGTC. Protein product: CASSLGGGRTSERSYEQYV. The chain employs TRBV5-6 and TRBJ2-7; 9 bases line up with TRBD2. With 0 bases clipped from V and 0 bases from J, the junction kept 13 bases outside the gene matches. The germline CDR1 and CDR2 sequences are SGHDT and YYEEEE. This CDR3 region has 19 residues.

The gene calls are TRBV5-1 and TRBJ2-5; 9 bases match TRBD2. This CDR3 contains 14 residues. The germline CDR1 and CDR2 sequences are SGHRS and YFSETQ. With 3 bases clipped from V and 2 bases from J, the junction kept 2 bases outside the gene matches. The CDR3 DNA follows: TGCGCCAGCAGCTCGACTAGCGGTCAAGAGACCCAGTACTTC. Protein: CASSSTSGQETQYF. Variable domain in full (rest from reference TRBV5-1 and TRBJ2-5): KAGVTQTPRYLIKTRGQQVTLSCSPISGHRSVSWYQQTPGQGLQFLFEYFSETQRNKGNFPGRFSGRQFSNSRSEMNVSTLELGDSALYLCASSSTSGQETQYFGPGTRLLVL.

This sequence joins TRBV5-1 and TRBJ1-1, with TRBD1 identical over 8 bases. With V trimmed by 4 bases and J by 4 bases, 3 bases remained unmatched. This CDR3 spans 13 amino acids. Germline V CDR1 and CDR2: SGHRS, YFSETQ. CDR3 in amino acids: CASSRDRGTEAFF. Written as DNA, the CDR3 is TGCGCCAGCAGCCGCGACAGGGGCACTGAAGCTTTCTTT. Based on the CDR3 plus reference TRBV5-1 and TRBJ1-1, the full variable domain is KAGVTQTPRYLIKTRGQQVTLSCSPISGHRSVSWYQQTPGQGLQFLFEYFSETQRNKGNFPGRFSGRQFSNSRSEMNVSTLELGDSALYLCASSRDRGTEAFFGQGTRLTVV.

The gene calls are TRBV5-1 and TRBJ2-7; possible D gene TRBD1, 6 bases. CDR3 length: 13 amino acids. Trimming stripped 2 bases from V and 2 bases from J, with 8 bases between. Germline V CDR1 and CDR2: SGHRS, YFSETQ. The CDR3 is CASSFTGTYEQYF. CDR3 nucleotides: TGCGCCAGCAGCTTCACAGGGACCTACGAGCAGTACTTC.

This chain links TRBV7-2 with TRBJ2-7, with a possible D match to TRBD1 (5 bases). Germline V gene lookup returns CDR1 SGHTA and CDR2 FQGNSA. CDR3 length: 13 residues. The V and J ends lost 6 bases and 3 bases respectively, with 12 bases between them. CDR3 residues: CASRRGRFYEQYF. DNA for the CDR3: TGTGCCAGCAGAAGGGGCAGGTTCTACGAGCAGTACTTC. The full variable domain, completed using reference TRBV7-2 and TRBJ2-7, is GAGVSQSPSNKVTEKGKDVELRCDPISGHTALYWYRQSLGQGLEFLIYFQGNSAPDKSGLPSDRFSAERTGGSVSTLTIQRTQQEDSAVYLCASRRGRFYEQYFGPGTRLTVT.

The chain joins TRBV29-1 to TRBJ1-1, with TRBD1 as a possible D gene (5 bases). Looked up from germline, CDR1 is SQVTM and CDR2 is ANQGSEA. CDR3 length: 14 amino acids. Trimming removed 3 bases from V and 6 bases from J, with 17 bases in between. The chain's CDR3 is CSVDTQGGGAEAFF. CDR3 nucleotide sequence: TGCAGCGTTGATACCCAGGGAGGCGGAGCTGAAGCTTTCTTT.